The clone carrying this TCR beta chain is medium-sized in the sample. Via MiXCR, TCRdb re-called the 5' RACE reads, giving one row per CDR3 protein. Altogether hundreds of thousands of distinct CDR3 sequences are present, 25% to 35% being singletons, with the ten largest covering about 6%. V dropped 0 bases and J dropped 2 bases, with 11 bases sitting between them. Germline CDR1 SGHRS, CDR2 YFSETQ. The CDR3 consists of 15 residues. The sample originates from a study of identical twins' blood T cells. The sequencing sample was made of PBMCs. The chain is built from TRBV5-1 and TRBJ1-1; a weak D match, TRBD1 (6 bases). This receptor was identified in a woman between 18 and 50 years old in good health. Here the CDR3 reads CASSLEVTGNTEAFF. The CDR3 coding sequence is TGCGCCAGCAGCTTGGAGGTGACAGGCAACACTGAAGCTTTCTTT. Full variable domain (rest looked up from reference TRBV5-1 and TRBJ1-1): KAGVTQTPRYLIKTRGQQVTLSCSPISGHRSVSWYQQTPGQGLQFLFEYFSETQRNKGNFPGRFSGRQFSNSRSEMNVSTLELGDSALYLCASSLEVTGNTEAFFGQGTRLTVV.